This T cell receptor beta chain was sequenced in a study of response to subunit inactivated influenza vaccine (dated by TCRdb to the late 2010s). About the full investigation: To follow how T cells responded to a trivalent subunit inactivated influenza vaccine, the researchers relied on deep quantitative profiling of the T cell receptor repertoire. On the study overall, not on this receptor specifically: The authors suggested that each seasonal influenza vaccination may recruit only a limited number of new T cells.

The library relied on RT-PCR. The instrument was an Illumina HiSeq 2500. The public reads were run again by TCRdb, first through fastp at Q25 and then through MiXCR, and only productive beta chains were kept. Every CDR3 protein is listed once, alongside the most common genes and DNA of its rows. The sample contains roughly 620,000 distinct CDR3 sequences, about 11% of them found a single time. Of the sample, 9.5% to 11% falls within the top ten clones. V is cut by 1 base and J by 4 bases, and the space between the germline ends is 13 bases. From a lookup of the germline V gene, CDR1 and CDR2 are SGHTA and FQGNSA. Its CDR3 holds 15 amino acids, cysteine through phenylalanine. Only the CDR3 region is kept as DNA, spanning 45 bases read in frame from base 1. This clonotype was counted at least ten times. It lacks a known antigen. Nothing much larger sits one base from this clone, and base qualities are not available.

These data are also associated with another study on T cells expressing NK-cell markers. As the second paper documents: 5'RACE template switching, by which a universal primer site and unique molecular identifiers were added, was used to make TCR beta cDNA libraries. Three sorted T-cell subsets (CD3+CD56+NKG2C+, CD3+CD56+NKG2C- and CD3+CD56-NKG2C+) from several donors had their TCR beta-chain repertoires profiled. Among the eight sequenced donors, only one was HCMV-seronegative, while the other seven were HCMV-seropositive. To restrict sorting to alphabetaTCR-expressing T cells, an anti-gammadeltaTCR antibody was added in several experiments. In six donors, the dominant CD3+CD56+NKG2C+ clonotypes ranked among the top 10 CD8+ clonotypes, making up roughly 1.0-7.0% of CD8+ T cells. Those dominant clonotypes were again the most abundant among CD3+CD56-NKG2C+ cells in a handful of donors, at about 28.3-60.1%. Whether the expanded NKG2C-expressing T cell clones were specific for HCMV antigens remained unclear. The eight sequenced donors were randomly selected healthy volunteers, three men and five women. HCMV serostatus was determined by detecting HCMV-specific IgG in serum with a commercial ELISA kit. Ficoll density gradient centrifugation was used to isolate peripheral blood mononuclear cells from blood. For more than 5 donors, unsorted PBMC were also used to sequence bulk peripheral blood T-cell repertoires. cDNA synthesis was primed from the TCR beta constant segment and was followed by two successive PCR amplification steps. Illumina HiSeq 2000/2500, MiSeq or NextSeq was used to sequence libraries as 2 x 150 bp reads. Reads were demultiplexed and grouped by UMI with MIGEC, and clonotypes were assembled and quantified with MiTCR. Only TCR cDNA sequences supported by at least two reads were kept to exclude erroneous sequences. Downstream repertoire analysis used the tcR package, and clonotypes were matched across fractions by CDR3 nucleotide sequence plus V segment. Antigen specificity was annotated against VDJdb with VDJmatch, allowing one amino acid substitution in CDR3.

The receptor chain draws on TRBV7-2 and TRBJ2-5, with a tentative D gene TRBD2 over 5 matching bases. The TCR sequence derives from a man aged 50 to 59 who received an inactivated influenza vaccine. Donor details come from another sample of the same person, matched by shared clones. This material consisted of PBMCs from blood, taken on the day of vaccination. CDR3 loop: CASSLVRARGETQYF. The bases are TGTGCCAGCAGCTTAGTTAGGGCTCGGGGAGAGACCCAGTACTTC.